The present T cell receptor (beta chain) was sequenced within a study of shared clonotypes between healthy human individuals. Study conclusions and caveats: Non-shared clonotypes had lower generation probabilities than those shared by all four donors. At large depth, rarefaction still showed sorted-subset sequencing to be incomplete.

CD8 cells regarded as naive lacked CD45RO, were positively chosen for CCR7, and omitted terminally differentiated effector memory CD45RA+ cells. The CDR3 has 14 amino acids. V lost 1 base and J lost 6, with 9 bases in between. Germline-derived CDR1 and CDR2 are LGHNA and YSLEER. Worth noting for this clone: Its antigen is undetermined.

Generated by immunoSEQ multiplex PCR, the TCRdb table keeps only in-frame clones and is missing some. Of 2 million to 2.5 million clones in the sample, less than 95% are singletons; the top ten hold roughly 1%. Sequencing was performed on naive CD8+ T cells sorted from blood. The genes are TRBV4-3 and TRBJ1-4, with no clear D. This receptor was taken from a man younger than 30 in good health. Written as DNA, the CDR3 is TGCGCCAGCAGCCAAGTCGGTGGCGATGAAAAACTGTTTTTT. Its protein product is CASSQVGGDEKLFF.